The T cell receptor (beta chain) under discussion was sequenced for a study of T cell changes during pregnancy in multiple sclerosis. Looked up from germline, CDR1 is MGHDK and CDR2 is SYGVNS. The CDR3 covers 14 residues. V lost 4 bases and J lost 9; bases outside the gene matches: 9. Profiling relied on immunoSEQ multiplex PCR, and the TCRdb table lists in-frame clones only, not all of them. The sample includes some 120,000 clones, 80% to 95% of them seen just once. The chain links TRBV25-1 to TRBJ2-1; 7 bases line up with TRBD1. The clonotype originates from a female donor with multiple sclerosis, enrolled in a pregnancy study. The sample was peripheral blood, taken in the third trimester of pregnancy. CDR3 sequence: CASSGDRARGEQFF. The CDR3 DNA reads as TGTGCCAGCAGTGGTGACAGGGCTAGAGGTGAGCAGTTCTTC.